This TCR beta chain originates from a study of blood T cells in healthy people across ages (dated by TCRdb to about 2015). Looking at the study overall: In model experiments, template switching captured about one uniquely barcoded TCR beta cDNA molecule for every two T cells. Age-related changes in TCR beta repertoire diversity were measured in the study by deep sequencing normalized with unique cDNA molecular identifiers. The donors were split into four age groups: young (average about 16 years), middle-aged (roughly 39), aged (roughly 68) and long-lived (roughly 80). To avoid experimental bias, donors of different ages were distributed randomly across sequencing lanes. The study analyzed two additional independent replicas of 1 million unique cDNA reads from the same blood draw for two donors, one aged 18 to 29 and one aged 80 or older. Broad study findings and their caveats: Since profiling was done on bulk unsorted PBMCs, naive and antigen-experienced compartments could not be conclusively compared. As age increased, observed TCR beta diversity per million T cells dropped in a roughly linear way, and a significant reduction was already evident by age 40. Estimates of total diversity from one million sequenced T cells were regarded as lower bounds and underestimates. Compared with the aged group, the long-lived group had more naive CD4+ T cells, fewer expanded clones and increased TCR diversity, suggesting age selection. The percentage of naive T cells measured by flow cytometry correlated strongly with observed TCR beta diversity. The CMV infection status of donors was not known, potentially confounding age-related changes in expanded clonotypes.

The donors were roughly 38 Caucasian individuals from Russia, aged 6 to 90 years, who were systemically healthy. Roughly 11 milliliters of peripheral blood were drawn from each donor into EDTA-treated Vacutainer tubes. Ficoll-Paque density-gradient centrifugation was used to isolate PBMCs, with at least 6.5 million per sample. Total RNA was extracted from PBMCs with Trizol reagent, with at least 6 micrograms obtained per sample. Naive CD45RAhigh/CD27high T cell percentages were measured by flow cytometry on a PBMC aliquot from every donor. This clonotype was counted many times. The clone's antigen remains unknown. No clone much larger than this one lies a single base away; base qualities are absent. Libraries were built with 5' RACE. The sequencing machine was an Illumina HiSeq 2500. A second PCR of roughly 6 to 12 cycles was performed with a sample-barcoded 5' primer and a J-beta primer mix. A template-switch 5' adaptor carrying 12 random nucleotides introduced a unique molecular identifier onto each TCR beta cDNA molecule. Each sample yielded at least 2.5 million CDR3-containing paired-end reads. All of the RNA was converted into first-strand cDNA using the Mint cDNA synthesis kit, with a TRBC-specific oligonucleotide serving as the primer. Following uracil-DNA glycosylase treatment, all cDNA underwent a first 18-cycle PCR with the universal primers M1SS and BC2_uni_R. Processing in the source paper ran as follows. Each sample was normalized by randomly selecting 1 million high-quality reads, each carrying a distinct molecular identifier. Instead of being binned into consensus sequences, reads with shared molecular identifiers were discarded. MiTCR, set to a Q25 quality threshold and the strictest error-elimination algorithm, was used for CDR3 identification, clonotype clustering and error correction. A nonparametric unseen species model using Euler transformation provided a lower-bound estimate of total TCR beta diversity. TCRdb ran its own pipeline on the public reads, namely fastp trimming at Q25 and MiXCR clone calling, and kept in-frame beta chains. CDR3 protein duplicates are merged, each entry listing the most common genes and DNA. TCRdb's processing, not the authors' own work, is the source of the V and J calls. This sample is represented by hundreds of thousands of distinct CDR3 sequences; 20% to 25% of them were singletons. Clones ranked in the top ten supply 3.5% to 4% of the sample.

Based on the germline V gene, the CDR1 and CDR2 sequences are SNHLY and FYNNEI. The CDR3 spans 18 residues, from the cysteine through the phenylalanine. Left in the record is the CDR3 DNA by itself, 54 bases read in frame from the first base. V and J lose 2 bases and 0 bases, and a span of 14 bases separates them. The sequenced sample was blood. This TCR came from a man aged 70-80 years in good health. Recombination joined TRBV2 with TRBJ2-6; the D gene is not confidently resolved. The CDR3 region reads CASSERYYSGSGANVLTF. DNA sequence: TGTGCCAGCAGTGAAAGGTATTATTCGGGCTCTGGGGCCAACGTCCTGACTTTC.